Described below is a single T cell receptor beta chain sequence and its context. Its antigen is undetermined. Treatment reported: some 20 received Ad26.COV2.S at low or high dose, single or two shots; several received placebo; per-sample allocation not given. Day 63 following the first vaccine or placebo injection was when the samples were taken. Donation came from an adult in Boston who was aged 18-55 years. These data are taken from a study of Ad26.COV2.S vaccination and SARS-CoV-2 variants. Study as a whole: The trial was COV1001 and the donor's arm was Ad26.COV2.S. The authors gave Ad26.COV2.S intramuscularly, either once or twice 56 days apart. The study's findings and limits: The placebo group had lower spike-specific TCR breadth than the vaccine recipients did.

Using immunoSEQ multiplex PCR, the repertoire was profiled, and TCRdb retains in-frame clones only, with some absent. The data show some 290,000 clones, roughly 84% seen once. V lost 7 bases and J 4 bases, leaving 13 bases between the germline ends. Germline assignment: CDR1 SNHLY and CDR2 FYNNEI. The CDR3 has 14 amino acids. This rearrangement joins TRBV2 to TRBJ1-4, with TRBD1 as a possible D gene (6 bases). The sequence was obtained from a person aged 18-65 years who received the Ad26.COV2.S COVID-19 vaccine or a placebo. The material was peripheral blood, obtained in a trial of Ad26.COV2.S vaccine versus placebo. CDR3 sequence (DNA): TGTGCCAGCAACCAACAGGGCTATAATGAAAAACTGTTTTTT. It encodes CASNQQGYNEKLFF. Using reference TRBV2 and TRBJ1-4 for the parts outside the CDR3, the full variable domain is EPEVTQTPSHQVTQMGQEVILRCVPISNHLYFYWYRQILGQKVEFLVSFYNNEISEKSEIFDDQFSVERPDGSNFTLKIRSTKLEDSAMYFCASNQQGYNEKLFFGSGTQLSVL.